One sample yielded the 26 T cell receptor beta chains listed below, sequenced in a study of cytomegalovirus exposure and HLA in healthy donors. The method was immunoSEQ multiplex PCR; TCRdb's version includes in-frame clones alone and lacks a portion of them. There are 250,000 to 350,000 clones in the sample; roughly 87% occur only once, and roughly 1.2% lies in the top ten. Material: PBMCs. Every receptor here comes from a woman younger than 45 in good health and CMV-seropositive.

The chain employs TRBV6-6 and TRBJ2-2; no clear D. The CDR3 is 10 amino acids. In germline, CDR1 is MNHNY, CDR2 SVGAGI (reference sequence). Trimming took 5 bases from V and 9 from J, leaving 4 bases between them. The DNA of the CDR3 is TGTGCCAGCAGTGCCCGGGAGCTGTTTTTT. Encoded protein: CASSARELFF.

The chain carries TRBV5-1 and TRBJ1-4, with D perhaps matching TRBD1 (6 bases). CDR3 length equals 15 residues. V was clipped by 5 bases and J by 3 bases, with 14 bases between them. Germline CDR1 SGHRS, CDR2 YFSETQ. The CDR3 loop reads CASRTTGTANEKLFF. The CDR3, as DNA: TGCGCCAGCAGGACCACAGGGACGGCTAATGAAAAACTGTTTTTT. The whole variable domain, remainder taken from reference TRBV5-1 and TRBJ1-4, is KAGVTQTPRYLIKTRGQQVTLSCSPISGHRSVSWYQQTPGQGLQFLFEYFSETQRNKGNFPGRFSGRQFSNSRSEMNVSTLELGDSALYLCASRTTGTANEKLFFGSGTQLSVL.

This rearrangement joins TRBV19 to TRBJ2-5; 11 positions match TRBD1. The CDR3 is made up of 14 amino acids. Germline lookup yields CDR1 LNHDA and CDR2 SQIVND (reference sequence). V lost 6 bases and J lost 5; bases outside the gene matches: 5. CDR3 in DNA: TGTGCCAGTAGGGACAGGGGGCGATCTGAGACCCAGTACTTC. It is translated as CASRDRGRSETQYF. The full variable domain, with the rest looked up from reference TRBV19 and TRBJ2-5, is DGGITQSPKYLFRKEGQNVTLSCEQNLNHDAMYWYRQDPGQGLRLIYYSQIVNDFQKGDIAEGYSVSREKKESFPLTVTSAQKNPTAFYLCASRDRGRSETQYFGPGTRLLVL.

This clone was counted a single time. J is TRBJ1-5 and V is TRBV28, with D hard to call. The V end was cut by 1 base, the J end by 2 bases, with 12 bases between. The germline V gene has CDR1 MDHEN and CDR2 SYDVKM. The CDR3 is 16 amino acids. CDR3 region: CASSLSSRGRNQPQHF. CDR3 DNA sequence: TGTGCCAGCAGTTTATCCTCTCGGGGTCGCAATCAGCCCCAGCATTTT.

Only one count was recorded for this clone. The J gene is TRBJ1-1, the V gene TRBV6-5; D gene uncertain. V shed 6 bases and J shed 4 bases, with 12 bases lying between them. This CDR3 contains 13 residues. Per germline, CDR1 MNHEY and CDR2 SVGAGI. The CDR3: CASSYDGITEAFF. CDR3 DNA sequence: TGTGCCAGCAGCTATGACGGGATCACTGAAGCTTTCTTT.

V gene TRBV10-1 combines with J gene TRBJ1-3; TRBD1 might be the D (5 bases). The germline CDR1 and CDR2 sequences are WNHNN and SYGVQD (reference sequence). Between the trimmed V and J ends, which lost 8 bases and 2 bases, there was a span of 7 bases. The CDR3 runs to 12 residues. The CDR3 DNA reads TGCGCCAGCGCGGGACCTGGAAACACCATATATTTT. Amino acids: CASAGPGNTIYF.

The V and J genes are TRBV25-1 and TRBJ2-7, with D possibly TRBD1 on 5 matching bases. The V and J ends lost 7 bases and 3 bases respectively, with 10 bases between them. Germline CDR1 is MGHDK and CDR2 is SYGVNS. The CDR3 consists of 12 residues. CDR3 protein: CASTGQVYEQYF. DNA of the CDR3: TGTGCCAGCACAGGACAAGTCTACGAGCAGTACTTC.

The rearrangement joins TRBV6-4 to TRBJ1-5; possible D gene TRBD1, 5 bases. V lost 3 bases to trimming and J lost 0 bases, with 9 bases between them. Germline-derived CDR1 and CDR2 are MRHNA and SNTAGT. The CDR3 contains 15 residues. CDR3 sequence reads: CASSEWGYSNQPQHF. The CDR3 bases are TGTGCCAGCAGTGAATGGGGGTATAGCAATCAGCCCCAGCATTTT.

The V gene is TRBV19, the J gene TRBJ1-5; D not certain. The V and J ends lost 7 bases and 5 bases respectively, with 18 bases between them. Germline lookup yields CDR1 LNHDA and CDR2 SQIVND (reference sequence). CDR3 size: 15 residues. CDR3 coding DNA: TGTGCCAGTACCCTAGGGTGGAGGGCCGATCAGCCCCAGCATTTT. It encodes CASTLGWRADQPQHF.

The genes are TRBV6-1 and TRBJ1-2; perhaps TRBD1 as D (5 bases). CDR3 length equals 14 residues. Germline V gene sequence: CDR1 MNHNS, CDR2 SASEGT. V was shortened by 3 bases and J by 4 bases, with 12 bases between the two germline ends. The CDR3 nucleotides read TGTGCCAGCAGTGAGGGGCAGGGCGGCTATGGCTACACCTTC. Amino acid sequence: CASSEGQGGYGYTF.

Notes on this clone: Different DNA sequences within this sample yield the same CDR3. Here the CDR3 DNA reads TGTGCCAGCAGCTTAGGGAGGACTGAAGCTTTCTTT. Amino acid sequence: CASSLGRTEAFF. V gene TRBV7-9 combines with J gene TRBJ1-1, with unresolved D. The CDR3 has 12 amino acids. CDR1 SEHNR and CDR2 FQNEAQ come from the germline V gene (reference sequence). V was cut by 1 base and J by 5 bases, with 5 bases left in between.

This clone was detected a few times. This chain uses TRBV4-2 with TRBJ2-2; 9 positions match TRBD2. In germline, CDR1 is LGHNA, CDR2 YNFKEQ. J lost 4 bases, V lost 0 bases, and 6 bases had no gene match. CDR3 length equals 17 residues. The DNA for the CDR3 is TGTGCCAGCAGCCAAGATCAAGCGGGAGGCCCCACCGGGGAGCTGTTTTTT. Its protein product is CASSQDQAGGPTGELFF.

In DNA form, the CDR3 reads TGTGCCAGTAGTAAGGGGTACGAGCAGTTCTTC. It specifies CASSKGYEQFF. The rearrangement joins TRBV19 to TRBJ2-1, with a possible D match to TRBD1 (5 bases). There are 11 residues in the CDR3. Trimming shortened V by 4 bases and J by 10 bases, and 8 bases separated the two germline ends. CDR1 LNHDA and CDR2 SQIVND come from the germline V gene (reference sequence).

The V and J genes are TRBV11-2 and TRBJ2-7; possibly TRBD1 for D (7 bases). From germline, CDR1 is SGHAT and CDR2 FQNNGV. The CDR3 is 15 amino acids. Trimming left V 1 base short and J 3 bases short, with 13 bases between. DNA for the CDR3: TGTGCCAGCAGCTTAGGGCCAGGGGGAGGCTACGAGCAGTACTTC. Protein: CASSLGPGGGYEQYF.

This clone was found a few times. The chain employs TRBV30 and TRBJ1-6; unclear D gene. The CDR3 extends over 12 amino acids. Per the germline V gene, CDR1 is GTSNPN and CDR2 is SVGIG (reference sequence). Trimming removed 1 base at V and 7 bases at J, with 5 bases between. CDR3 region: CAWSEANSPLHF. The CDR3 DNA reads TGTGCCTGGAGTGAAGCGAATTCACCCCTCCACTTT.

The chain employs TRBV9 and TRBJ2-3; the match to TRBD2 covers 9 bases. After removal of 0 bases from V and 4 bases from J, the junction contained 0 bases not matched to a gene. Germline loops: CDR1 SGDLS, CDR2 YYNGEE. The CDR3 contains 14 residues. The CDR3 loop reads CASSVVAGADTQYF. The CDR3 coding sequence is TGTGCCAGCAGCGTAGTAGCGGGGGCAGATACGCAGTATTTT.

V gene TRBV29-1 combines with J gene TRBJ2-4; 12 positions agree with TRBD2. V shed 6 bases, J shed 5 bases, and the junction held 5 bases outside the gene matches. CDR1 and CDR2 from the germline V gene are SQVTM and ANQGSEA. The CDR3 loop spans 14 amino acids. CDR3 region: CSVGLAGRENIQYF. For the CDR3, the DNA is TGCAGCGTCGGACTAGCGGGACGGGAAAACATTCAGTACTTC. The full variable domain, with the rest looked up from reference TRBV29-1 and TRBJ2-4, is SAVISQKPSRDICQRGTSLTIQCQVDSQVTMMFWYRQQPGQSLTLIATANQGSEATYESGFVIDKFPISRPNLTFSTLTVSNMSPEDSSIYLCSVGLAGRENIQYFGAGTRLSVL.

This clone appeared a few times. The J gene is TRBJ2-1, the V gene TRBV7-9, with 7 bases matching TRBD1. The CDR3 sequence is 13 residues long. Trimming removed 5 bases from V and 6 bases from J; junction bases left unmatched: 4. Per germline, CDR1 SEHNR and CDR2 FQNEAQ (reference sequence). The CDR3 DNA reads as TGTGCCAGCAGCCACAACAGGGGCAATGAGCAGTTCTTC. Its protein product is CASSHNRGNEQFF.

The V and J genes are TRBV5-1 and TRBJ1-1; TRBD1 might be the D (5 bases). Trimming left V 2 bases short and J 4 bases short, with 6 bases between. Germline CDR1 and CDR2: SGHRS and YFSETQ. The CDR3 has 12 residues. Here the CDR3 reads CASSFGGTEAFF. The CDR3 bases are TGCGCCAGCAGCTTCGGGGGCACTGAAGCTTTCTTT.

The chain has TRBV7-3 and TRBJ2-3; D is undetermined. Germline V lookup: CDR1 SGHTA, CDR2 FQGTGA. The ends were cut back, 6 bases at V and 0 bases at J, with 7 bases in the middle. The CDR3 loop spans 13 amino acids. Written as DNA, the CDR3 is TGTGCCAGCAGGACCACCAGCACAGATACGCAGTATTTT. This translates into CASRTTSTDTQYF.

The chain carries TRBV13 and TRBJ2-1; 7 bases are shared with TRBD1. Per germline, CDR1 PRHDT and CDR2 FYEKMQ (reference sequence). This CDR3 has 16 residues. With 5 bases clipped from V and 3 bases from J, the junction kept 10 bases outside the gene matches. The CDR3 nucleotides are TGTGCCAGCAGCCCCTCCGGGACAGACTACTACAATGAGCAGTTCTTC. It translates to CASSPSGTDYYNEQFF.

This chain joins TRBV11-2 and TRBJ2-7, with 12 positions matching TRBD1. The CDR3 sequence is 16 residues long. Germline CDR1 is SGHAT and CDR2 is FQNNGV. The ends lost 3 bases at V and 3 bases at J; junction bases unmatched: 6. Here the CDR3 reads CASSFGTGGDYYEQYF. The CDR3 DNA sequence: TGTGCCAGCAGCTTCGGGACAGGGGGCGACTACTACGAGCAGTACTTC.

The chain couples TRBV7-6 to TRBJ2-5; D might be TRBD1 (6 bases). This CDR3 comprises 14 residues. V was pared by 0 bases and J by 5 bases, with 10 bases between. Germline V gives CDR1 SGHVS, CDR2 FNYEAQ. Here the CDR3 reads CASSLASQGETQYF. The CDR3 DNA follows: TGTGCCAGCAGCTTAGCCTCCCAGGGGGAGACCCAGTACTTC.

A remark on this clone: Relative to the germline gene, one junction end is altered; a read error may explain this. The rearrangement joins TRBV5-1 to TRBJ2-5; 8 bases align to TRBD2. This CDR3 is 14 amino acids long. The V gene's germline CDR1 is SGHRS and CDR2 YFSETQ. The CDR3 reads CASSLSSGEPSPDF. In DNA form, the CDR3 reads TGCGCCAGCAGCTTGAGTAGCGGGGAGCCATCCCCTGACTTC.

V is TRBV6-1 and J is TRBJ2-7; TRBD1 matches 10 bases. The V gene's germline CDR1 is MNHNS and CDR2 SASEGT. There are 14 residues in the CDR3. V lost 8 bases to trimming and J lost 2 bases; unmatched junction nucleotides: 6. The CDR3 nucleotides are TGTGCCAGCGCCCCGGACAGGGGGACCTACGAGCAGTACTTC. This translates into CASAPDRGTYEQYF.

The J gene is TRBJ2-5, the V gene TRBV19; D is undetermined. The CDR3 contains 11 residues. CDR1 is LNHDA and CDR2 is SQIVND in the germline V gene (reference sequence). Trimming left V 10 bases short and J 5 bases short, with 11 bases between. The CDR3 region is CATAMLETQYF. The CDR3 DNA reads TGTGCCACCGCGATGCTGGAGACCCAGTACTTC.